One sample yielded the 15 T cell receptor beta chains listed below, sequenced in a study of T cells expressing NK-cell markers (dated by TCRdb to about 2020). Library creation used 5' RACE. TCRdb records Illumina HiSeq 2000 as the sequencer. Based on TCRdb reprocessing of the reads, there is one entry per CDR3 protein sequence, and DNA is missing. The sample has approximately 440,000 distinct CDR3 sequences on record. 1.4% of the sample comes from the top ten. The source material was blood T cells: a sorted CD56 or NKG2C T cell subset, CD4+ or CD8+ T cells, or bulk PBMC T cells (not recorded which). These receptors all come from a woman in her fifties or sixties in good health. Donor details come from another sample of the same person, matched by shared clones.

The chain uses TRBV11-2 and TRBJ2-6; TCRdb's D call, TRBD1, is unchecked because there is no DNA. This CDR3 has 15 residues. Germline V gene data show CDR1 as SGHAT and CDR2 as FQNNGV. The CDR3 is CASSLDRVGANVLTF.

V is TRBV20-1 and J is TRBJ2-4; TCRdb's assignment of TRBD1 cannot be checked, as there is no DNA. The CDR3 is 18 amino acids. The V gene's germline CDR1 is DFQATT and CDR2 SNEGSKA (reference sequence). This CDR3 is CSARGQGAPVWGKNIQYF.

The CDR3 loop reads CATTGARTDNEQFF. The V call is TRBV24-1, the J call TRBJ2-1; TCRdb's D gene call, TRBD1, goes unchecked for lack of DNA. CDR1 is KGHDR and CDR2 is SFDVKD in the germline V gene. The CDR3 spans 14 residues.

The chain recombines TRBV29-1 with TRBJ2-1; the TCRdb D gene call, TRBD1, has no DNA to confirm it. The CDR3 has 14 amino acids. In germline, CDR1 is SQVTM, CDR2 ANQGSEA. CDR3 protein: CSVAPGVPYNEQFF.

The chain recombines TRBV20-1 with TRBJ2-5; TCRdb's D call of TRBD2 is untestable without DNA. The CDR3 covers 19 residues. From germline, CDR1 is DFQATT and CDR2 SNEGSKA (reference sequence). The CDR3 here is CSARDPETSGYEDLETQYF.

The chain links TRBV12-3 or TRBV12-4 to TRBJ2-3. The CDR3 is made up of 14 amino acids. The CDR3 region is CASSFLTSTDTQYF.

The CDR3 spells CASSFYDRGLDTQYF. J is TRBJ2-3 and V is TRBV7-8; the TRBD1 assignment by TCRdb is unverifiable without DNA. The V gene's germline CDR1 is SGHVS and CDR2 FQNEAQ. The CDR3 length is 15 residues.

This chain uses TRBV11-2 with TRBJ1-3. The CDR3 extends over 15 amino acids. The V gene's germline CDR1 is SGHAT and CDR2 FQNNGV. The CDR3 protein is CASRRLDGIGNTIYF.

V usage is TRBV5-1 and J usage is TRBJ2-1; TCRdb picks TRBD1, but there is no DNA to check that call. There are 18 residues in the CDR3. CDR1 and CDR2 (germline): SGHRS, YFSETQ. CDR3 amino acids: CASSLLVPTSGTGGEQFF.

The V and J genes are TRBV6-5 and TRBJ2-3; TCRdb picks TRBD2, but there is no DNA to check that call. The CDR3 length is 17 residues. Germline CDR1 reads MNHEY; CDR2 reads SVGAGI. CDR3 protein: CASTSGGSSPYTDTQYF.

V usage is TRBV14 and J usage is TRBJ2-2. The CDR3 has 12 amino acids. Per germline, CDR1 SGHDN and CDR2 FVKESK. This CDR3 reads CASSKRIGELFF.

The rearrangement links TRBV2 to TRBJ2-1; the D gene TCRdb calls, TRBD2, cannot be checked with no DNA. The germline V gene has CDR1 SNHLY and CDR2 FYNNEI. This CDR3 comprises 15 residues. This CDR3 reads CASSGLAGNIYEQFF.

The chain uses TRBV10-3 and TRBJ2-1; checking the TCRdb D call of TRBD2 is not possible without DNA. The CDR3 has 16 residues. CDR1 ENHRY and CDR2 SYGVKD come from the germline V gene. CDR3 loop: CAISDSGGSSYNEQFF.

The rearrangement joins TRBV24-1 to TRBJ2-2; without DNA, the TCRdb call of TRBD1 cannot be checked. Germline V gives CDR1 KGHDR, CDR2 SFDVKD. This CDR3 has 13 residues. The CDR3 sequence: CATNKGDTGELFF.

The rearrangement links TRBV3-1 to TRBJ2-7; TCRdb gives TRBD1 as the D gene, but with no DNA this cannot be confirmed. Germline-derived CDR1 and CDR2 are LGHDT and YNNKEL (reference sequence). CDR3 length equals 17 residues. CDR3 loop: CASSQGLGQGGSYEQYF.